This TCR beta chain is drawn from a study of T cell repertoires in cytomegalovirus infection. Study as a whole: From public TCR beta signatures came an indication of both CMV infection and matching HLA type.

This CDR3 has 13 amino acids. CDR1 and CDR2 (germline): SGHTA, FQGNSA. Germline trimming cut 5 bases from V and 8 bases from J; bases unmatched to any gene: 7. This clonotype was observed at least ten times. TCRdb re-called the reads with MiXCR, one entry per CDR3 protein. Of around 490,000 distinct CDR3 sequences listed, around a quarter are singletons. This TCR was sampled from a human donor in good health (CMV status not recorded). Some clones in this sample may be carry-over from other donors' samples. V gene TRBV7-2 combines with J gene TRBJ1-2; 8 bases are shared with TRBD1. The sample taken for sequencing was PBMCs. CDR3 coding DNA: TGTGCCAGCAGCCCGATTCAGGGGGCGGGCTACACCTTC. It yields the protein CASSPIQGAGYTF.